The 10 T cell receptor beta chains reported below all come from one sample, sequenced in a study of blood T cell repertoires in COVID-19. Some clones are missing from TCRdb's copy, which holds only in-frame ones; the method was immunoSEQ multiplex PCR. The sample holds 7,300 or so clones, about 86% seen once. Material: peripheral blood. The receptors shown here come from a woman aged 45-65 years with active or convalescent COVID-19.

This clone was counted a few times. This chain joins TRBV9 and TRBJ2-1; 12 nucleotides agree with TRBD2. The V segment lost 4 bases and the J segment 3 bases; nucleotides outside the gene matches: 8. Germline lookup yields CDR1 SGDLS and CDR2 YYNGEE. CDR3 length: 17 residues. The CDR3 DNA follows: TGTGCCAGCAGCACCGGGACTAGCGGGTCCCTCTACAATGAGCAGTTCTTC. Translation gives CASSTGTSGSLYNEQFF. Variable domain in full (rest from reference TRBV9 and TRBJ2-1): DSGVTQTPKHLITATGQRVTLRCSPRSGDLSVYWYQQSLDQGLQFLIQYYNGEERAKGNILERFSAQQFPDLHSELNLSSLELGDSALYFCASSTGTSGSLYNEQFFGPGTRLTVL.

The chain has TRBV27 and TRBJ2-7, with D possibly TRBD2 on 6 matching bases. The CDR3 loop spans 12 amino acids. The germline V gene encodes CDR1 MNHEY and CDR2 SMNVEV (reference sequence). V shed 3 bases and J shed 4 bases, with 7 bases lying between them. This chain's CDR3 is CASSFGGYEQYF. Written as DNA, the CDR3 is TGTGCCAGCAGTTTCGGGGGATACGAGCAGTACTTC.

The rearrangement uses TRBV6-5 and TRBJ1-3, with D hard to call. V lost 7 bases to trimming and J lost 2 bases, with 9 bases between them. Germline V gene sequence: CDR1 MNHEY, CDR2 SVGAGI. The CDR3 runs 13 residues. Here the CDR3 DNA reads TGTGCCAGCAAATACGCTACTGGAAACACCATATATTTT. This translates into CASKYATGNTIYF.

This clone has a single count. The V and J genes are TRBV9 and TRBJ2-3; 9 nucleotides match TRBD2. The CDR3 covers 17 residues. The V segment lost 0 bases and the J segment 5 bases; nucleotides outside the gene matches: 10. Looked up from germline, CDR1 is SGDLS and CDR2 is YYNGEE. The CDR3 DNA sequence: TGTGCCAGCAGCGTAGGCCCCTCCCAGCGGGGGGTAGATACGCAGTATTTT. The encoded protein is CASSVGPSQRGVDTQYF.

Only one count was recorded for this clone. V gene TRBV7-2 combines with J gene TRBJ1-1; 7 bases fit TRBD1. Germline V lookup: CDR1 SGHTA, CDR2 FQGNSA. The CDR3 totals 15 residues. The trim removed 7 bases at V and 1 base at J, leaving 9 bases unmatched. As DNA, the CDR3 is TGTGCCAGCAAAGGAGGGCGACAGGGGAACACTGAAGCTTTCTTT. Protein sequence: CASKGGRQGNTEAFF. Drawing the rest from reference TRBV7-2 and TRBJ1-1, the complete variable domain is GAGVSQSPSNKVTEKGKDVELRCDPISGHTALYWYRQSLGQGLEFLIYFQGNSAPDKSGLPSDRFSAERTGGSVSTLTIQRTQQEDSAVYLCASKGGRQGNTEAFFGQGTRLTVV.

V usage is TRBV19 and J usage is TRBJ2-7; D possibly corresponds to TRBD2 (5 bases). Germline CDR1 reads LNHDA; CDR2 reads SQIVND (reference sequence). This CDR3 has 14 amino acids. The V end lost 9 bases, the J end lost 4 bases, and 19 bases lay between the germline ends. This CDR3 reads CAREGLTPAYEQYF. CDR3 bases: TGTGCCAGGGAAGGACTGACCCCAGCTTACGAGCAGTACTTC.

The V gene is TRBV7-9, the J gene TRBJ2-5, with D maybe TRBD2 (6 bases). Trimming shortened V by 1 base and J by 3 bases, and 12 bases separated the two germline ends. From germline, CDR1 is SEHNR and CDR2 FQNEAQ (reference sequence). The CDR3 spans 15 residues. The chain's CDR3 is CASSLGVGTEETQYF. DNA of the CDR3: TGTGCCAGCAGCTTAGGAGTAGGGACTGAAGAGACCCAGTACTTC.

This chain uses TRBV2 with TRBJ1-1; D is ambiguous. The CDR3 spans 11 residues. V lost 6 bases and J 7 bases, leaving 9 bases between the germline ends. Germline V CDR1 and CDR2: SNHLY, FYNNEI. The CDR3 sequence is CASRAAREAFF. The DNA of the CDR3 is TGTGCCAGCAGGGCGGCGCGTGAAGCTTTCTTT.

This rearrangement joins TRBV29-1 to TRBJ1-2; TRBD1 agrees at 10 bases. Unmatched junction bases numbered 1, after V lost 2 bases and J lost 4 bases. The CDR3 has 13 residues. Germline V gene data show CDR1 as SQVTM and CDR2 as ANQGSEA. This CDR3 reads CSVERTGGYGYTF. The CDR3 region has the DNA TGCAGCGTTGAAAGGACAGGGGGCTATGGCTACACCTTC.

This sequence joins TRBV7-9 and TRBJ1-4; D is possibly TRBD1 (5 bases). Germline loops: CDR1 SEHNR, CDR2 FQNEAQ (reference sequence). This CDR3 has 15 residues. V was trimmed by 6 bases and J by 5 bases, leaving 16 bases between them. The CDR3 DNA follows: TGTGCCAGCAGTCCCGACAGCCTGAAGAATGAAAAACTGTTTTTT. It codes for CASSPDSLKNEKLFF.